Detailed here is one TCR beta chain. No antigen is known for it. This specimen comes from a study of T-cell memory formation after mild COVID-19. Background on the study: TCR clusters largely stayed donor specific. Study findings and constraints: Clones which contracted sat mainly in CM and EM if CD4+, and in EMRA if CD8+.

Constant-segment-primed 5'RACE gave TCR alpha and TCR beta cDNA libraries with sample barcodes and UMIs. One entry per CDR3 protein results from TCRdb running MiXCR on the 5' RACE reads. The sample contains roughly 280,000 distinct CDR3 sequences, roughly 8.2% of which appear only once. The V end was cut by 5 bases, the J end by 5 bases, with 22 bases between. This CDR3 region has 16 residues. The germline gives CDR1 SGHRS, CDR2 YFSETQ. Material for sequencing was PBMCs or a T cell subset sorted from them (not recorded which). The rearrangement links TRBV5-1 to TRBJ2-5, with a weak D call TRBD1 (5 bases). This clonotype was sampled from a young man who had mild COVID-19 (a few samples of this study predate the infection). Cell type and time point are not known. For the CDR3, the DNA is TGCGCCAGCAGTATTGGAGAGGCAGGGCGGTTGGAGACCCAGTACTTC. Protein product: CASSIGEAGRLETQYF.